This T cell receptor (beta chain) was sequenced for a study of cytomegalovirus exposure and HLA in healthy donors. Libraries were prepared by immunoSEQ multiplex PCR; TCRdb keeps only in-frame clonotypes and omits some of them. The data hold some 220,000 clones, with under 95% observed a single time. The sample holds one count of this clone. The sequenced sample was PBMCs. The receptor comes from a woman between 18 and 29 years old in good health and CMV-seronegative.

For the CDR3, the DNA is TGTGCCAGCAGCTTTCCACAGGTCTCTGGAAACACCATATATTTT. Amino acid sequence: CASSFPQVSGNTIYF. The V gene is TRBV5-6, the J gene TRBJ1-3; TRBD1 might be the D (5 bases). Trimming left V 2 bases short and J 0 bases short, with 9 bases between. Germline CDR1 and CDR2: SGHDT and YYEEEE. The length of the CDR3 is 15 residues.